Listed here are 30 T cell receptor beta chains from one sample, sequenced in a study of type 1 and type 2 diabetes patients listed by TCRdb under 2016. These reads were obtained on an Illumina MiSeq. Genomic DNA from sorted T cell subsets was used as template for TCRbeta CDR3 amplification. The TCRbeta CDR3 region was amplified by multiplex PCR with 30 forward and 13 reverse primers. TCRdb ran its own pipeline on the public reads, namely fastp trimming at Q25 and MiXCR clone calling, and kept in-frame beta chains. CDR3 protein sequences are deduplicated, and each keeps its most common genes and DNA. The sample profile shows about 270,000 distinct CDR3 sequences; roughly 48% of them were found once. The ten largest clones add up to approximately 14% of the sample. Sequenced: peripheral blood mononuclear cells (PBMCs). These receptors were taken from a man younger than 35 with type 2 diabetes.

The chain couples TRBV2 to TRBJ2-2; unclear D gene. The CDR3 extends over 13 amino acids. V dropped 8 bases and J dropped 6 bases, with 13 bases sitting between them. Germline V gene lookup returns CDR1 SNHLY and CDR2 FYNNEI. The CDR3 here is CASARLAAGELFF. The CDR3, as DNA: TGTGCCAGCGCTAGACTCGCCGCCGGGGAGCTGTTTTTT.

This chain uses TRBV4-2 with TRBJ2-7; 7 bases align to TRBD1. The germline V gene encodes CDR1 LGHNA and CDR2 YNFKEQ. This CDR3 spans 15 amino acids. Trimming cost V 1 base and J 2 bases; bases outside gene matches: 5. CDR3 sequence: CASSQADRRTYEQYF. The CDR3 bases are TGTGCCAGCAGCCAAGCGGACAGGCGTACCTACGAGCAGTACTTC.

This clonotype was picked up many times. The J gene is TRBJ2-6, the V gene TRBV2; 10 nucleotides line up with TRBD2. Germline V CDR1 and CDR2: SNHLY, FYNNEI. With 10 bases clipped from V and 0 bases from J, the junction kept 9 bases outside the gene matches. The CDR3 covers 17 residues. This CDR3 reads CATRLAGAASGANVLTF. CDR3 nucleotide sequence: TGTGCCACCCGCCTAGCGGGAGCGGCCTCTGGGGCCAACGTCCTGACTTTC.

Many counts were recorded for this clonotype. The V and J genes are TRBV12-3 or TRBV12-4 and TRBJ2-5; D is undetermined. V was trimmed by 3 bases and J by 0 bases, leaving 2 bases between them. The CDR3 is 12 amino acids. The CDR3 protein is CASSLNQETQYF. The CDR3 region has the DNA TGTGCCAGCAGTTTGAACCAAGAGACCCAGTACTTC.

The gene calls are TRBV19 and TRBJ2-2, with D unresolved. The CDR3 is 13 amino acids. Per germline, CDR1 LNHDA and CDR2 SQIVND (reference sequence). V lost 11 bases, J lost 6 bases, and 16 bases lay in between. The CDR3 nucleotides read TGTGCCCTTAAATCCCCTCGGGCCGGGGAGCTGTTTTTT. As protein: CALKSPRAGELFF.

The chain recombines TRBV19 with TRBJ1-5, with D unclear. The CDR3 sequence is 15 residues long. The germline V gene has CDR1 LNHDA and CDR2 SQIVND (reference sequence). Trimming shortened V by 7 bases and J by 0 bases, and 13 bases separated the two germline ends. The chain's CDR3 is CASKSSAYSNQPQHF. In DNA form, the CDR3 reads TGTGCCAGTAAATCGTCGGCTTATAGCAATCAGCCCCAGCATTTT.

This clonotype was counted ten times or more. This chain connects TRBV7-2 to TRBJ2-2; 9 bases line up with TRBD2. Germline assignment: CDR1 SGHTA and CDR2 FQGNSA. The CDR3 loop spans 16 amino acids. J gave up 4 bases and V 3 bases, and 6 bases lay outside the gene matches. The CDR3 loop is CASSFRAGGGTGELFF. In DNA form, the CDR3 reads TGTGCCAGCAGCTTCAGAGCGGGAGGAGGCACCGGGGAGCTGTTTTTT.

This clonotype was counted a few times. The chain carries TRBV20-1 and TRBJ2-7; unclear D gene. CDR3 length: 14 amino acids. Germline-derived CDR1 and CDR2 are DFQATT and SNEGSKA (reference sequence). Trimming took 0 bases from V and 0 from J, leaving 9 bases between them. The CDR3 DNA reads as TGCAGTGCTAGAGATCTGCTAGGCTCCTACGAGCAGTACTTC. Translating it yields CSARDLLGSYEQYF.

This clonotype turned up a few times. The chain joins TRBV20-1 to TRBJ2-7; 7 bases fit TRBD2. This CDR3 region has 15 residues. Germline V gene lookup returns CDR1 DFQATT and CDR2 SNEGSKA (reference sequence). The V gene end was trimmed by 0 bases and the J gene end by 2 bases; junction bases not matched to a gene: 7. The CDR3 protein is CSAREMSGVPYEQYF. CDR3 DNA sequence: TGCAGTGCTAGAGAAATGAGCGGGGTTCCCTACGAGCAGTACTTC.

This clonotype was counted a few times. For the CDR3, the DNA is TGTGCCAGCAGTTACTCGGATACTAGCCGAGAGCAGTTCTTC. The encoded protein is CASSYSDTSREQFF. The V call is TRBV6-6, the J call TRBJ2-5; tentative D call: TRBD2 (6 bases). The J call may be mistaken, given a closer DNA end match to TRBJ2-1. Germline V lookup: CDR1 MNHNY, CDR2 SVGAGI (reference sequence). There are 14 residues in the CDR3.

This clonotype occurred once. The CDR3 DNA sequence: TGTGCCAGTAGTATAGGGACCCTGGGCAATGAGCAGTTCTTC. This translates into CASSIGTLGNEQFF. The genes are TRBV19 and TRBJ2-1; D unresolved. V was clipped by 1 base and J by 6 bases, with 10 bases between them. Germline V gives CDR1 LNHDA, CDR2 SQIVND (reference sequence). This CDR3 is 14 amino acids long. Full variable domain (missing parts from reference TRBV19 and TRBJ2-1): DGGITQSPKYLFRKEGQNVTLSCEQNLNHDAMYWYRQDPGQGLRLIYYSQIVNDFQKGDIAEGYSVSREKKESFPLTVTSAQKNPTAFYLCASSIGTLGNEQFFGPGTRLTVL.

This clonotype was seen once. The chain carries TRBV5-1 and TRBJ2-7; 12 bases fit TRBD2. With V trimmed by 3 bases and J by 7 bases, 11 bases remained unmatched. CDR3 length equals 16 residues. Germline CDR1 is SGHRS and CDR2 is YFSETQ. The DNA for the CDR3 is TGCGCCAGCAGCTCAATTCAACTAGCGGGAGGTGGAGAGCAGTACTTC. Protein product: CASSSIQLAGGGEQYF. The full variable domain, its missing parts supplied by reference TRBV5-1 and TRBJ2-7, is KAGVTQTPRYLIKTRGQQVTLSCSPISGHRSVSWYQQTPGQGLQFLFEYFSETQRNKGNFPGRFSGRQFSNSRSEMNVSTLELGDSALYLCASSSIQLAGGGEQYFGPGTRLTVT.

The rearrangement links TRBV29-1 to TRBJ2-5; TRBD2 agrees at 8 bases. The CDR3 totals 15 residues. V shed 8 bases and J 5 bases; nucleotides not matched to a gene: 16. CDR1 is SQVTM, CDR2 ANQGSEA, per germline. CDR3 nucleotides: TGCAGCACCGGGGGGGGTAATAAGGAGACGGAGACCCAGTACTTC. It translates to CSTGGGNKETETQYF. Full variable domain (missing parts from reference TRBV29-1 and TRBJ2-5): SAVISQKPSRDICQRGTSLTIQCQVDSQVTMMFWYRQQPGQSLTLIATANQGSEATYESGFVIDKFPISRPNLTFSTLTVSNMSPEDSSIYLCSTGGGNKETETQYFGPGTRLLVL.

The rearrangement joins TRBV19 to TRBJ1-5, with D possibly TRBD1 on 5 matching bases. Trimming removed 10 bases from V and 6 bases from J, with 16 bases in between. Per germline, CDR1 LNHDA and CDR2 SQIVND (reference sequence). The CDR3 is made up of 13 amino acids. The CDR3 spells CATSTGVVQPQHF. The DNA for the CDR3 is TGTGCCACCTCGACGGGGGTCGTTCAGCCCCAGCATTTT.

The chain uses TRBV19 and TRBJ1-1; D gene uncertain. V lost 6 bases to trimming and J lost 0 bases, with 5 bases between them. This CDR3 is 12 amino acids long. Germline V gene sequence: CDR1 LNHDA, CDR2 SQIVND (reference sequence). CDR3 in amino acids: CASRGVNTEAFF. Here the CDR3 DNA reads TGTGCCAGTAGAGGAGTGAACACTGAAGCTTTCTTT. The full variable domain, completed using reference TRBV19 and TRBJ1-1, is DGGITQSPKYLFRKEGQNVTLSCEQNLNHDAMYWYRQDPGQGLRLIYYSQIVNDFQKGDIAEGYSVSREKKESFPLTVTSAQKNPTAFYLCASRGVNTEAFFGQGTRLTVV.

This clonotype has just a few counts. The V gene is TRBV4-3, the J gene TRBJ2-7; D unclear. Germline V CDR1 and CDR2: LGHNA, YSLEER. The CDR3 loop spans 17 amino acids. V was shortened by 0 bases and J by 5 bases, with 20 bases between the two germline ends. The CDR3 protein is CASSQDPGSVYFHEQYF. CDR3 in DNA: TGCGCCAGCAGCCAAGATCCTGGCTCAGTATACTTCCACGAGCAGTACTTC.

This clonotype was detected once. The V call is TRBV19, the J call TRBJ2-5; the D gene is possibly TRBD2 (6 bases). Judging by the DNA end, TRBJ2-1 fits better; the J call may be wrong. CDR1 is LNHDA and CDR2 is SQIVND in the germline V gene (reference sequence). The CDR3 is 16 amino acids. The CDR3 sequence is CASSYSKRANGNEQFF. The CDR3 nucleotides are TGTGCCAGTAGTTATTCAAAGCGGGCCAATGGCAATGAGCAGTTCTTC.

This clonotype was counted between two and nine times. The genes are TRBV7-7 and TRBJ2-7; D ambiguous. The CDR3 is 14 amino acids. CDR1 is SSHAT and CDR2 is FNYEAQ in the germline V gene (reference sequence). Trimming left V 3 bases short and J 0 bases short, with 9 bases between. CDR3 coding DNA: TGTGCCAGCAGCTTGGATCTGAACTCCTACGAGCAGTACTTC. Translated, it gives CASSLDLNSYEQYF.

This clonotype turned up a few times. The V call is TRBV10-3, the J call TRBJ2-1; D ambiguous. Trimming shortened V by 3 bases and J by 0 bases, and 6 bases separated the two germline ends. Germline-derived CDR1 and CDR2 are ENHRY and SYGVKD. The CDR3 is 14 amino acids. CDR3 in DNA: TGTGCCATCAGTGACACAAGCTCCTACAATGAGCAGTTCTTC. This encodes CAISDTSSYNEQFF.

On this clonotype: Because the CDR3 is missing its conserved closing phenylalanine or tryptophan, this is likely a read error. The chain recombines TRBV10-3 with TRBJ2-6; D is uncertain. CDR1 ENHRY and CDR2 SYGVKD come from the germline V gene. The CDR3 has 14 residues. V was shortened by 3 bases and J by 0 bases, with 3 bases between the two germline ends. The CDR3 sequence is CAISDDSGANVLTL. CDR3 nucleotide sequence: TGTGCCATCAGTGATGACTCTGGGGCCAACGTCCTGACTCTC.

The J gene is TRBJ1-1, the V gene TRBV5-1; no clear D. V gave up 0 bases and J gave up 5 bases, with 8 bases separating them. The CDR3 covers 13 residues. Germline V gene sequence: CDR1 SGHRS, CDR2 YFSETQ. The CDR3 DNA reads TGCGCCAGCAGCTTGGTGTTGGATACTGAAGCTTTCTTT. This gives the protein CASSLVLDTEAFF.

This chain uses TRBV7-2 with TRBJ2-3; D call uncertain. The CDR3 contains 14 residues. V was shortened by 5 bases and J by 3 bases, with 12 bases between the two germline ends. Germline lookup yields CDR1 SGHTA and CDR2 FQGNSA. CDR3 protein: CASSQASYTDTQYF. CDR3 bases: TGTGCCAGCAGCCAAGCTTCATATACAGATACGCAGTATTTT. The variable domain in full, with the rest retrieved from reference TRBV7-2 and TRBJ2-3, is GAGVSQSPSNKVTEKGKDVELRCDPISGHTALYWYRQSLGQGLEFLIYFQGNSAPDKSGLPSDRFSAERTGGSVSTLTIQRTQQEDSAVYLCASSQASYTDTQYFGPGTRLTVL.

V and J are TRBV30 and TRBJ1-1, with D unresolved. The germline CDR1 and CDR2 sequences are GTSNPN and SVGIG (reference sequence). V was pared by 0 bases and J by 11 bases, with 10 bases between. The CDR3 covers 11 residues. The CDR3 loop reads CAWSVLETAFF. Written as DNA, the CDR3 is TGTGCCTGGAGTGTACTTGAGACGGCTTTCTTT.

The chain recombines TRBV2 with TRBJ1-6, with 7 bases fitting TRBD1. The ends lost 3 bases at V and 7 bases at J; junction bases unmatched: 6. The germline V gene encodes CDR1 SNHLY and CDR2 FYNNEI. This CDR3 is built from 15 residues. DNA of the CDR3: TGTGCCAGCAGTGATTTCGGGACAGTAAATTCACCCCTCCACTTT. It translates to CASSDFGTVNSPLHF.

The rearrangement joins TRBV5-1 to TRBJ2-7; 7 positions agree with TRBD1. Germline trimming cut 4 bases from V and 3 bases from J; bases unmatched to any gene: 7. Germline-derived CDR1 and CDR2 are SGHRS and YFSETQ. The CDR3 sequence is 14 residues long. DNA for the CDR3: TGCGCCAGCAGCCGAGGGGGACAGAGCTACGAGCAGTACTTC. Its translation is CASSRGGQSYEQYF.

This clonotype was seen only a few times. The chain uses TRBV7-8 and TRBJ2-7; 7 bases match TRBD1. V trimming: 5 bases; J trimming: 3 bases; junction bases outside the gene matches: 16. Germline lookup yields CDR1 SGHVS and CDR2 FQNEAQ. This CDR3 is 17 amino acids long. The CDR3 region is CASSTRQGPTGYYEQYF. The DNA for the CDR3 is TGTGCCAGCAGCACCCGACAGGGCCCGACTGGTTACTACGAGCAGTACTTC.

This clonotype was counted only a few times. The chain uses TRBV20-1 and TRBJ2-5; D gene uncertain. Germline V gene data show CDR1 as DFQATT and CDR2 as SNEGSKA (reference sequence). This CDR3 spans 11 amino acids. With 5 bases removed from V and 5 bases from J, the gap between germline ends came to 9 bases. The CDR3 region is CSAGDWETQYF. The CDR3 region has the DNA TGCAGTGCTGGGGATTGGGAGACCCAGTACTTC.

The chain links TRBV11-1 to TRBJ2-7; unclear D gene. Trimming removed 11 bases at V and 2 bases at J, with 13 bases between. The CDR3 is made up of 12 amino acids. Germline CDR1 is SGHAT and CDR2 is FQDESV (reference sequence). The CDR3 nucleotides are TGTGCCTGGAATTACGATACCTACGAGCAGTACTTC. This translates into CAWNYDTYEQYF.

The V gene is TRBV2, the J gene TRBJ2-5; D perhaps matches TRBD2 (7 bases). The J call is uncertain, as TRBJ2-7 better fits the DNA end. Germline V gene lookup returns CDR1 SNHLY and CDR2 FYNNEI. The CDR3 contains 18 residues. The CDR3 protein is CASRTASWRGGVPYEQYF. Here the CDR3 DNA reads TGTGCCAGCAGGACAGCCTCCTGGAGGGGGGGCGTCCCCTACGAGCAGTACTTC.

The chain links TRBV19 to TRBJ1-1; 9 bases map to TRBD1. Germline V gives CDR1 LNHDA, CDR2 SQIVND (reference sequence). Trimming removed 5 bases from V and 1 base from J; junction bases left unmatched: 11. This CDR3 region has 17 residues. CDR3 region: CASSPKILGQGNTEAFF. The CDR3 DNA reads as TGTGCCAGTAGTCCTAAAATCCTGGGACAGGGGAACACTGAAGCTTTCTTT.